Listed here are 10 T cell receptor beta chains from one sample, sequenced in a study of blood T cell repertoires in COVID-19. Produced via immunoSEQ multiplex PCR; TCRdb's table is partial and in-frame only. The sample has 250,000 to 350,000 clones; around four fifths are singletons. Sequencing input: peripheral blood. The receptors were sampled from a woman in her forties or fifties with active or convalescent COVID-19.

The chain recombines TRBV11-3 with TRBJ2-5; TRBD1 matches 11 bases. The germline gives CDR1 SGHNT, CDR2 YENEEA. V was clipped by 5 bases and J by 3 bases; unmatched bases: 2. The CDR3 length is 14 residues. The DNA of the CDR3 is TGTGCCAGCAGCAAGGGACAGGGGGAAGAGACCCAGTACTTC. It translates to CASSKGQGEETQYF.

This chain connects TRBV5-4 to TRBJ2-7, with 10 bases aligning to TRBD2. The V gene end was trimmed by 4 bases and the J gene end by 5 bases; junction bases not matched to a gene: 6. The CDR3 contains 14 residues. The germline V gene has CDR1 SGHNT and CDR2 YYREEE (reference sequence). CDR3 nucleotide sequence: TGTGCCAGCAGCATTAGCGGGAGGAGGAACGAGCAGTACTTC. Translating it yields CASSISGRRNEQYF.

J is TRBJ2-7 and V is TRBV5-1, with TRBD1 identical over 7 bases. The CDR3 length is 15 residues. CDR1 is SGHRS, CDR2 YFSETQ, per germline. J gave up 3 bases and V 4 bases, and 10 bases lay outside the gene matches. CDR3 loop: CASSLATGTNYEQYF. The CDR3 region has the DNA TGCGCCAGCAGCCTGGCGACAGGGACAAACTACGAGCAGTACTTC.

The chain carries TRBV7-2 and TRBJ2-7; D might be TRBD2 (6 bases). The germline V and J ends were trimmed by 5 bases and 3 bases, with 17 bases remaining between them. This CDR3 has 15 amino acids. Germline V gives CDR1 SGHTA, CDR2 FQGNSA. The CDR3 sequence is CASSALWGGNYEQYF. The DNA for the CDR3 is TGTGCCAGCAGCGCCCTGTGGGGCGGGAACTACGAGCAGTACTTC.

As to this clone: No DNA is shown, since the ends of the CDR3 on it are uncertain; the CDR3 is the one TCRdb lists. The chain uses TRBV21-1 and TRBJ1-1; the D segment call TRBD1 is taken from the table without a DNA check. TRBV21-1 constitutes a pseudogene. The CDR3 numbers 19 amino acids, ends counted. This CDR3 reads CASRETYHCSGQGHTEAFF.

The rearrangement links TRBV6-1 to TRBJ1-5, with a tentative D call TRBD1 (5 bases). Trimming pared 2 bases from V and 4 bases from J, leaving 12 bases between. The CDR3 loop spans 15 amino acids. CDR1 and CDR2 from the germline V gene are MNHNS and SASEGT. The CDR3 nucleotides read TGTGCCAGCAGTGAACAGGGAGGGTCAAATCAGCCCCAGCATTTT. It yields the protein CASSEQGGSNQPQHF.

The chain couples TRBV9 to TRBJ2-2, with TRBD2 matching over 13 bases. Germline V gene lookup returns CDR1 SGDLS and CDR2 YYNGEE. This CDR3 has 18 amino acids. V shed 4 bases and J 3 bases; nucleotides not matched to a gene: 9. DNA of the CDR3: TGTGCCAGCAGCTCCGGACTAGCGGGAGCCTTGGACACCGGGGAGCTGTTTTTT. It codes for CASSSGLAGALDTGELFF.

This clone has a single count. This chain uses TRBV19 with TRBJ1-6, with TRBD1 as a possible D gene (5 bases). Trimming stripped 5 bases from V and 0 bases from J, with 14 bases between. Germline lookup yields CDR1 LNHDA and CDR2 SQIVND (reference sequence). CDR3 length equals 17 residues. CDR3 in amino acids: CASSPRTLSSYNSPLHF. Here the CDR3 DNA reads TGTGCCAGTAGTCCGAGGACACTGAGCTCCTATAATTCACCCCTCCACTTT. Full variable domain (missing parts from reference TRBV19 and TRBJ1-6): DGGITQSPKYLFRKEGQNVTLSCEQNLNHDAMYWYRQDPGQGLRLIYYSQIVNDFQKGDIAEGYSVSREKKESFPLTVTSAQKNPTAFYLCASSPRTLSSYNSPLHFGNGTRLTVT.

The genes are TRBV4-1 and TRBJ2-7; the match to TRBD2 covers 13 bases. The V segment lost 3 bases and the J segment 1 base; nucleotides outside the gene matches: 6. Germline-derived CDR1 and CDR2 are MGHRA and YSYEKL. The CDR3 contains 17 residues. This CDR3 is CASSQTTTSGRSYEQYF. The CDR3, as DNA: TGCGCCAGCAGCCAGACCACGACTAGCGGGAGGTCCTACGAGCAGTACTTC.

The chain joins TRBV2 to TRBJ1-1, with D perhaps matching TRBD1 (5 bases). The ends were cut back, 0 bases at V and 4 bases at J, with 9 bases in the middle. This CDR3 spans 14 amino acids. Germline V CDR1 and CDR2: SNHLY, FYNNEI. The CDR3 DNA reads TGTGCCAGCAGTGAAGCACGGGGGTTCACTGAAGCTTTCTTT. This translates into CASSEARGFTEAFF.